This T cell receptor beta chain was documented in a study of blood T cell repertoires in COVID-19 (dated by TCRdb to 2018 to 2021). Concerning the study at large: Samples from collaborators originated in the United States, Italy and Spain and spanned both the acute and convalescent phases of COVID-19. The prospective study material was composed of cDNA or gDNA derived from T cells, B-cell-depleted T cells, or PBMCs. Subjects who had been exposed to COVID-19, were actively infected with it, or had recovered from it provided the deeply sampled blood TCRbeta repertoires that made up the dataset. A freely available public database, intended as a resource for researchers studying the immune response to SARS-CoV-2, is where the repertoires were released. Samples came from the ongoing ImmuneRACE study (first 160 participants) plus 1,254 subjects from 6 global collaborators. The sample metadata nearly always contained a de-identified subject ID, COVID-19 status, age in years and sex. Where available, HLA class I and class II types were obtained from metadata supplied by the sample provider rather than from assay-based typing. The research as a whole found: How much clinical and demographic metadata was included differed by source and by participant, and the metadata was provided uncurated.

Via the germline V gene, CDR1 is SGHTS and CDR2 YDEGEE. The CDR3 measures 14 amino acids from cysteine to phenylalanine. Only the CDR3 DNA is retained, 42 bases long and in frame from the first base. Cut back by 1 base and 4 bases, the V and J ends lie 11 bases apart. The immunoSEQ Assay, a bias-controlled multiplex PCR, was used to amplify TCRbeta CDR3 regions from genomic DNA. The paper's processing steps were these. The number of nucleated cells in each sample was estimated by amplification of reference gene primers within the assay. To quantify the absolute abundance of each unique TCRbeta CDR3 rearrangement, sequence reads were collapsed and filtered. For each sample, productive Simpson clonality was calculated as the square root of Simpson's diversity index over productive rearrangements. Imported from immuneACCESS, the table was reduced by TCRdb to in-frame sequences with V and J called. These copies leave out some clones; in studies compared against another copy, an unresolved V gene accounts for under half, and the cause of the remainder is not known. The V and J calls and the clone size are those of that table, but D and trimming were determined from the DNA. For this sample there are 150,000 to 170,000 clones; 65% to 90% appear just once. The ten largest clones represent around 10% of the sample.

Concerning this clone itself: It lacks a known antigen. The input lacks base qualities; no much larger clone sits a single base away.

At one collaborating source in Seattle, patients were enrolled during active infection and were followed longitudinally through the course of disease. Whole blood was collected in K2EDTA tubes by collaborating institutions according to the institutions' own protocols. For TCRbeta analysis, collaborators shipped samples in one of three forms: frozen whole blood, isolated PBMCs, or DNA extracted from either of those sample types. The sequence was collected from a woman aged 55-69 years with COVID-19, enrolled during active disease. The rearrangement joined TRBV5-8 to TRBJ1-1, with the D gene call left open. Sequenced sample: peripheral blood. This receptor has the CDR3 CASSLRGRGTEAFF. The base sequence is TGTGCCAGCAGCTTGCGGGGTAGAGGCACTGAAGCTTTCTTT.